This TCR beta chain comes out of a study of T cell repertoires in cytomegalovirus infection. TCRdb used MiXCR to reprocess the reads, holding one entry per CDR3 protein. The repertoire has more than 300,000 distinct CDR3 sequences, about a third of them found once; the top ten carry roughly 13%. The germline gives CDR1 SGDLS, CDR2 YYNGEE. The CDR3 extends over 13 amino acids. V gave up 0 bases and J gave up 6 bases, with 6 bases separating them. At least ten counts were recorded for this clonotype. The antigen is undetermined. Findings of the study overall: HLA-C-restricted CMV clonotypes gave the most frequent clonotype in two of eight donors. The study identified carriers of CMV plus the relevant HLA from cumulative public TCR beta family frequency.

The sample consisted of cultured PBMCs, taken from culture after CMV antigen stimulation. The clonotype was recovered from a human donor in good health (CMV status not recorded). Some clones in this sample may be carry-over from other donors' samples. The rearrangement links TRBV9 to TRBJ2-2; no definite D call. The CDR3 spells CASSVVGSGELFF. CDR3 DNA sequence: TGTGCCAGCAGCGTAGTGGGATCCGGGGAGCTGTTTTTT.